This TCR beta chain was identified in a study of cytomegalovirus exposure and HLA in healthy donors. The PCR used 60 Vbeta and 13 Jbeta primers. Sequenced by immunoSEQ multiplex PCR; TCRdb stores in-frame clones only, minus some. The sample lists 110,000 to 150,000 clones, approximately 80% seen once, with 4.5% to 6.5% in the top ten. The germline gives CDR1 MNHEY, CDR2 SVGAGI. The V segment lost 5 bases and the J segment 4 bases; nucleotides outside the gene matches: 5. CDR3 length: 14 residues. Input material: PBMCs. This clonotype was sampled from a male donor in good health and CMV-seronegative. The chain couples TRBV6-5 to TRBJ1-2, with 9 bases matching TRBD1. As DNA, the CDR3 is TGTGCCAGCAGTGAAATACAGGGGGCCTATGGCTACACCTTC. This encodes CASSEIQGAYGYTF.